Following are 3 T cell receptor beta chains from one sample sequenced in a study of T cell clonality in common variable immunodeficiency. TCRdb's copy holds only in-frame clones and misses some; the assay was immunoSEQ multiplex PCR. The sample holds approximately 40,000 clones, and no clone turns up only once. The sample taken for sequencing was peripheral blood mononuclear cells. These receptors originate from a person between 18 and 70 years old in good health.

This clone was detected ten times or more. The read ends 3 residues shy of where the CDR3 ends; the end is completed using the germline J gene. The rearrangement joins TRBV20-1 to TRBJ1-5; D ambiguous. CDR1 is DFQATT and CDR2 is SNEGSKA in the germline V gene (reference sequence). This CDR3 is 16 amino acids long. V was trimmed by 6 bases and J by 1 base, leaving 19 bases between them. The CDR3 bases that were read are TGCAGTGCAAAAGCTCACGGGGTAGGCAGCAATCAGCCC. Encoded protein: CSAKAHGVGSNQP. The entire CDR3 reads CSAKAHGVGSNQPQHF.

This clone was counted ten times or more. The CDR3 goes on 3 residues after the read ends, and that part is filled in from the germline J gene. V gene TRBV10-1 combines with J gene TRBJ2-3; TRBD2 matches 9 bases. Germline lookup yields CDR1 WNHNN and CDR2 SYGVQD (reference sequence). The junction had 4 bases not matched to a gene; V was cut back by 4 bases and J by 2 bases. This CDR3 spans 15 amino acids. The sequenced part of the CDR3 DNA is TGCGCCAGCAGTGCGCTAGCGGGAATCACAGATACG. Its protein product is CASSALAGITDT. The complete CDR3 sequence is CASSALAGITDTQYF.

This clone was found many times. CDR3 DNA (partial): TGTGCCAGCAGTTACGTCGGGGAGCCCACAGATACG. Translation: CASSYVGEPTDT. The whole CDR3 sequence is CASSYVGEPTDTQYF. The rearrangement links TRBV6-2 or TRBV6-3 to TRBJ2-3; a weak D match, TRBD2 (5 bases). The missing CDR3 end, 3 residues past where the read stops, is filled in from the germline J gene. Between the trimmed V and J ends, which lost 2 bases and 2 bases, there was a span of 11 bases. Germline CDR1 MNHEY, CDR2 SVGEGT. The CDR3 has 15 residues.